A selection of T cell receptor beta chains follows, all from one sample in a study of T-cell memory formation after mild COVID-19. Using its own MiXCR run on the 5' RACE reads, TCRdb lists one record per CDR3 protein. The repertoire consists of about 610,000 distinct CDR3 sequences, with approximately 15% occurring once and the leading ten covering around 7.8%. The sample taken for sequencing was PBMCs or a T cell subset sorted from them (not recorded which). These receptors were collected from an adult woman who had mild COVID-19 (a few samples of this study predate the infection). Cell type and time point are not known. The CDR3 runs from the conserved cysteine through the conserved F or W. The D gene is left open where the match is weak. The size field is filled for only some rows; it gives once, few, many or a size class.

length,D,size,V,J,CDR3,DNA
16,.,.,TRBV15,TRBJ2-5,CATSRGGFGAQETQYF,TGTGCCACCAGCAGAGGGGGGTTCGGGGCCCAAGAGACCCAGTACTTC
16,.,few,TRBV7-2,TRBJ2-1,CASSVTPGTDSSQQFF,TGTGCCAGCAGCGTCACCCCAGGGACGGACTCCTCGCAGCAGTTCTTC
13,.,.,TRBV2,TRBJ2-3,CASTIRGTDTQYF,TGTGCCAGCACAATCAGGGGCACAGATACGCAGTATTTT
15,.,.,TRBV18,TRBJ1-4,CASSPRQTTNEKLFF,TGTGCCAGCTCACCGAGACAGACAACTAATGAAAAACTGTTTTTT
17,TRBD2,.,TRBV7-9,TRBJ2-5,CASSSTIGGGTRETQYF,TGTGCCAGCAGCTCCACTATTGGCGGGGGGACGAGAGAGACCCAGTACTTC
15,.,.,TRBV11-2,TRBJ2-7,CASSLGMGGSYEQYF,TGTGCCAGCAGCTTAGGGATGGGCGGCTCCTACGAGCAGTACTTC
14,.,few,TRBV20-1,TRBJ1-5,CSARARQGHQPQHF,TGCAGTGCTAGAGCTAGGCAGGGCCACCAGCCCCAGCATTTT
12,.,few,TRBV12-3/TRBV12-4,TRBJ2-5,CASSEGSLDQYF,TGTGCCAGCAGTGAGGGAAGTTTGGACCAGTACTTC
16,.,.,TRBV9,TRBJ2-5,CASSVAAGSTQETQYF,TGTGCCAGCAGCGTAGCGGCAGGGTCCACGCAAGAGACCCAGTACTTC
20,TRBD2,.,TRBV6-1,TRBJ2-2,CASSTVHRSGLAEYTGELFF,TGTGCCAGCTCCACCGTGCACAGGTCCGGACTAGCGGAGTACACCGGGGAGCTGTTTTTT
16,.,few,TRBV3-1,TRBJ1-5,CASSQEPPGNGQPQHF,TGTGCCAGCAGCCAAGAACCTCCCGGAAATGGTCAGCCCCAGCATTTT
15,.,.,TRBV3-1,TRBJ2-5,CASSQESRPRETQYF,TGTGCCAGCAGCCAAGAGTCTAGGCCTCGTGAGACCCAGTACTTC
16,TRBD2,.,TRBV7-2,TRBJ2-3,CASSLSAGASTDTQYF,TGTGCCAGCAGCTTATCGGCGGGAGCCAGCACAGATACGCAGTATTTT
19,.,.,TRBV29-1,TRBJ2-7,CSVERGGTLSTSAPRGRYF,TGCAGCGTTGAGAGGGGGGGCACTCTCTCGACTAGCGCACCGAGGGGGCGGTACTTC
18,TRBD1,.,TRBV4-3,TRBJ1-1,CASSQDLAGTGGVAEAFF,TGCGCCAGCAGCCAAGATCTTGCTGGGACAGGGGGTGTGGCTGAAGCTTTCTTT
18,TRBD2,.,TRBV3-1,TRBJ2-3,CASSPGLAGAVSTDTQYF,TGTGCCAGCAGTCCTGGACTAGCGGGGGCGGTTAGCACAGATACGCAGTATTTT
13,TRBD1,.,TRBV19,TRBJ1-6,CASLAQGGSPLHF,TGTGCCAGCCTGGCGCAGGGGGGCTCACCCCTCCACTTT
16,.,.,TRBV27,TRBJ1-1,CASSQPGTRLGTEAFF,TGTGCCAGCAGCCAGCCCGGGACAAGGCTAGGCACTGAAGCTTTCTTT
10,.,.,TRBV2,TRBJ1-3,CASSDQAQYF,TGTGCCAGCAGTGACCAGGCCCAATATTTT
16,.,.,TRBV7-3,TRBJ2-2,CASQPGGDRGTGELFF,TGTGCCAGCCAACCCGGCGGGGACAGAGGCACCGGGGAGCTGTTTTTT
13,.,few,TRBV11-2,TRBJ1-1,CASSFWENTEAFF,TGTGCCAGCAGCTTCTGGGAGAACACTGAAGCTTTCTTT
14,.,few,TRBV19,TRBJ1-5,CASSIRYSNQPQHF,TGTGCCAGTAGTATCCGGTACAGCAATCAGCCCCAGCATTTT
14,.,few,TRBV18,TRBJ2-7,CASSVAGDAYEQYF,TGTGCCAGCTCAGTGGCCGGGGACGCCTACGAGCAGTACTTC
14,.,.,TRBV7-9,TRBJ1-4,CASSHKQPREKLFF,TGTGCCAGCAGTCACAAACAACCAAGGGAAAAACTGTTTTTT
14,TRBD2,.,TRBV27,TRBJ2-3,CASSWREGTDTQYF,TGTGCCAGCAGTTGGCGGGAGGGAACAGATACGCAGTATTTT
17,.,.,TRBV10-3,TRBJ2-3,CATSPGRLLAGTDTQYF,TGTGCCACTAGCCCAGGCAGACTCCTCGCCGGCACAGATACGCAGTATTTT
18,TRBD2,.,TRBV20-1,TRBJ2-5,CSARDPQRGGHNQETQYF,TGCAGTGCTAGAGATCCCCAGCGGGGGGGCCACAACCAAGAGACCCAGTACTTC
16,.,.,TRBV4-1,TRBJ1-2,CASSQPETEGTYGYTF,TGCGCCAGCAGCCAACCCGAGACGGAGGGGACCTATGGCTACACCTTC
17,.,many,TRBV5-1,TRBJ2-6,CASSLADRLSGANVLTF,TGCGCCAGCAGCTTGGCCGACAGACTCTCTGGGGCCAACGTCCTGACTTTC
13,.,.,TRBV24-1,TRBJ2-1,CATSRLDHNEQFF,TGTGCCACCAGTAGACTGGACCACAATGAGCAGTTCTTC
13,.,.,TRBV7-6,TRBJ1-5,CASSARSNQPQHF,TGTGCCAGCAGCGCCCGGAGCAATCAGCCCCAGCATTTT
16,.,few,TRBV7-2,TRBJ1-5,CASSPTVVRADQPQHF,TGTGCCAGCAGCCCCACGGTGGTTAGGGCTGATCAGCCCCAGCATTTT
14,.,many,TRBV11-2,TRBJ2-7,CASSLVSAPYEQYF,TGTGCCAGCAGCTTAGTGTCGGCACCCTACGAGCAGTACTTC